The 18 T cell receptor beta chains presented below share a single source sample, sequenced in a study of cytomegalovirus exposure and HLA in healthy donors. Primers: 60 Vbeta forward and 13 Jbeta reverse. TCRdb keeps only in-frame clones here, not all; method: immunoSEQ multiplex PCR. The profile shows some 76,000 clones, 86% of them singletons. The sample comprised PBMCs. Receptor source: a woman aged 25 to 39 in good health and CMV-seronegative.

This chain links TRBV18 with TRBJ1-3; D is uncertain. Trimming left V 2 bases short and J 0 bases short, with 11 bases between. The germline V gene has CDR1 KGHSH and CDR2 LQKENI. The CDR3 loop spans 16 amino acids. In DNA, the CDR3 is TGTGCCAGCTCACCAGTGGACGGAGGCTCTGGAAACACCATATATTTT. Translation: CASSPVDGGSGNTIYF.

This clone has a handful of counts. The rearrangement uses TRBV2 and TRBJ2-1, with D tentatively TRBD2 (6 bases). The germline V gene has CDR1 SNHLY and CDR2 FYNNEI. The germline V and J ends were trimmed by 8 bases and 4 bases, with 12 bases remaining between them. The CDR3 runs to 13 residues. The CDR3 protein is CASGGTLYNEQFF. The CDR3 coding sequence is TGTGCCAGCGGGGGGACTTTATACAATGAGCAGTTCTTC.

The V gene is TRBV19, the J gene TRBJ1-1, with D perhaps matching TRBD1 (5 bases). Germline V gene data show CDR1 as LNHDA and CDR2 as SQIVND (reference sequence). V shed 6 bases and J shed 6 bases, with 14 bases lying between them. The CDR3 is 13 residues long. In DNA, the CDR3 is TGTGCCAGTAGGAGGCAGGACAAGGCTGAAGCTTTCTTT. Amino acid sequence: CASRRQDKAEAFF.

This chain joins TRBV6-5 and TRBJ2-7, with D uncertain. The CDR3 length is 14 residues. In germline, CDR1 is MNHEY, CDR2 SVGAGI. Trimming shortened V by 0 bases and J by 3 bases, and 9 bases separated the two germline ends. This chain's CDR3 is CASSYSRQSYEQYF. CDR3 nucleotide sequence: TGTGCCAGCAGTTACTCGCGGCAGAGCTACGAGCAGTACTTC.

The chain recombines TRBV7-2 with TRBJ1-5; D is uncertain. The CDR3 covers 16 residues. CDR1 and CDR2 (germline): SGHTA, FQGNSA. Trimming took off 7 bases at V and 3 bases at J, with 19 bases between the two ends. The CDR3 DNA reads as TGTGCCAGCACCCTCAATGGGCGACACCTCAATCAGCCCCAGCATTTT. Encoded protein: CASTLNGRHLNQPQHF.

The genes are TRBV19 and TRBJ1-1; TRBD1 is a possible D gene (6 bases). The length of the CDR3 is 14 residues. V was cut by 7 bases and J by 1 base, with 13 bases left in between. Germline V gene lookup returns CDR1 LNHDA and CDR2 SQIVND (reference sequence). The CDR3 DNA reads as TGTGCCAGTACTCCGGGACACCCGAACACTGAAGCTTTCTTT. It specifies CASTPGHPNTEAFF.

The gene calls are TRBV29-1 and TRBJ2-7; D possibly corresponds to TRBD1 (5 bases). The V end was cut by 2 bases, the J end by 4 bases, with 6 bases between. Germline V gene sequence: CDR1 SQVTM, CDR2 ANQGSEA. This CDR3 contains 11 residues. The CDR3 nucleotides read TGCAGCGTTGAAAGACAGTACGAGCAGTACTTC. This codes for CSVERQYEQYF.

The chain employs TRBV27 and TRBJ2-7, with D perhaps matching TRBD2 (6 bases). V lost 4 bases to trimming and J lost 7 bases, with 14 bases between them. The germline CDR1 and CDR2 sequences are MNHEY and SMNVEV (reference sequence). This CDR3 has 13 amino acids. In DNA form, the CDR3 reads TGTGCCAGCAGTTCCTTCCCCGGGGGTGAGCAGTACTTC. Residues: CASSSFPGGEQYF.

The V and J genes are TRBV2 and TRBJ1-1, with a weak D call TRBD1 (5 bases). V dropped 4 bases and J dropped 1 base, with 7 bases sitting between them. From germline, CDR1 is SNHLY and CDR2 FYNNEI. The CDR3 consists of 13 residues. CDR3 sequence: CASSAGGNTEAFF. CDR3 nucleotide sequence: TGTGCCAGCAGTGCGGGGGGGAACACTGAAGCTTTCTTT.

V is TRBV2 and J is TRBJ1-5, with 10 positions matching TRBD1. Trimming cost V 7 bases and J 6 bases; bases outside gene matches: 6. The CDR3 spans 14 residues. In germline, CDR1 is SNHLY, CDR2 FYNNEI. The CDR3 DNA reads TGTGCCAGCATTAGGGACAGGGGTGCTCAGCCCCAGCATTTT. This translates into CASIRDRGAQPQHF.

The chain is built from TRBV7-3 and TRBJ2-1; D is ambiguous. Trimming pared 1 base from V and 8 bases from J, leaving 9 bases between. The V gene's germline CDR1 is SGHTA and CDR2 FQGTGA. There are 13 residues in the CDR3. The CDR3 sequence is CASSLRVRHEQFF. The CDR3 DNA reads as TGTGCCAGCAGCTTAAGGGTGAGGCATGAGCAGTTCTTC.

This clone appeared a single time. The chain employs TRBV7-9 and TRBJ2-7; 7 bases fit TRBD1. Germline CDR1 is SEHNR and CDR2 is FQNEAQ (reference sequence). The CDR3 contains 13 residues. Trimming cost V 3 bases and J 5 bases; bases outside gene matches: 4. The CDR3 DNA reads as TGTGCCAGCAGCTTCGACAGGGTTAACGAGCAGTACTTC. This sequence encodes CASSFDRVNEQYF.

The chain combines TRBV20-1 with TRBJ1-2; D unresolved. The CDR3 covers 11 residues. Germline V gene lookup returns CDR1 DFQATT and CDR2 SNEGSKA (reference sequence). The ends were cut back, 5 bases at V and 8 bases at J, with 12 bases in the middle. The CDR3 DNA reads as TGCAGTGCTCCACTCGCGGGAGGCTACACCTTC. Amino acid sequence: CSAPLAGGYTF.

The CDR3 loop is CASSPPEEDTQYF. The DNA of the CDR3 is TGTGCCAGCTCACCACCGGAGGAAGATACGCAGTATTTT. The chain uses TRBV18 and TRBJ2-3, with D possibly matching TRBD2 (5 bases). Germline V lookup: CDR1 KGHSH, CDR2 LQKENI. Trimming took 0 bases from V and 5 from J, leaving 6 bases between them. This CDR3 is 13 amino acids long. Supplemented by reference TRBV18 and TRBJ2-3, the full variable domain reads NAGVMQNPRHLVRRRGQEARLRCSPMKGHSHVYWYRQLPEEGLKFMVYLQKENIIDESGMPKERFSAEFPKEGPSILRIQQVVRGDSAAYFCASSPPEEDTQYFGPGTRLTVL.

The chain couples TRBV13 to TRBJ2-7; the D gene is possibly TRBD2 (5 bases). The V and J ends lost 2 bases and 6 bases respectively, with 11 bases between them. The CDR3 loop spans 13 amino acids. Germline V lookup: CDR1 PRHDT, CDR2 FYEKMQ (reference sequence). The CDR3 nucleotides read TGTGCCAGCAGCTTATTGAGGGCAGGCGAGCAGTACTTC. Translating it yields CASSLLRAGEQYF. Full variable domain (rest looked up from reference TRBV13 and TRBJ2-7): AAGVIQSPRHLIKEKRETATLKCYPIPRHDTVYWYQQGPGQDPQFLISFYEKMQSDKGSIPDRFSAQQFSDYHSELNMSSLELGDSALYFCASSLLRAGEQYFGPGTRLTVT.

The V call is TRBV9, the J call TRBJ2-2; the D is unclear. This CDR3 has 12 residues. V dropped 4 bases and J dropped 8 bases, with 9 bases sitting between them. CDR1 is SGDLS and CDR2 is YYNGEE in the germline V gene. The CDR3 sequence: CASSPRVGELFF. Here the CDR3 DNA reads TGTGCCAGCAGCCCTCGGGTTGGGGAGCTGTTTTTT.

The chain couples TRBV5-8 to TRBJ2-1; TRBD1 agrees at 8 bases. CDR1 SGHTS and CDR2 YDEGEE come from the germline V gene. J was trimmed by 7 bases and V by 1 base; bases with no gene match: 13. The CDR3 extends over 17 amino acids. The CDR3 region is CASSLFFGQGAGNEQFF. The CDR3 nucleotides are TGTGCCAGCAGCTTGTTTTTTGGGCAGGGGGCGGGAAATGAGCAGTTCTTC.

The rearrangement links TRBV19 to TRBJ2-1; 14 bases are shared with TRBD2. Germline V gene lookup returns CDR1 LNHDA and CDR2 SQIVND (reference sequence). This CDR3 is 17 amino acids long. V trimming: 7 bases; J trimming: 4 bases; junction bases outside the gene matches: 9. CDR3 region: CASTRLAGGPRYNEQFF. CDR3 DNA sequence: TGTGCCAGTACACGACTAGCGGGAGGGCCGAGGTACAATGAGCAGTTCTTC.